Following are 5 T cell receptor beta chains from one sample sequenced in a study of T-cell memory formation after mild COVID-19. From the 5' RACE reads, TCRdb called clonotypes with MiXCR, one entry per CDR3 protein. The sample includes about 340,000 distinct CDR3 sequences, more than 15% of them seen just once. Sequenced: PBMCs or a T cell subset sorted from them (not recorded which). Every receptor here comes from a man aged 18 to 30 who had mild COVID-19 (a few samples of this study predate the infection). Cell type and time point are not known.

This clonotype was observed many times. The rearrangement joins TRBV2 to TRBJ1-5; weak D call: TRBD1 (6 bases). V lost 2 bases and J lost 7, with 12 bases in between. Germline V CDR1 and CDR2: SNHLY, FYNNEI. CDR3 length: 14 residues. The CDR3 DNA follows: TGTGCCAGCAGTGAACTAGAGGGGGGGCAGCCCCAGCATTTT. Translation: CASSELEGGQPQHF.

The chain links TRBV5-1 to TRBJ2-7; D is uncertain. V lost 0 bases to trimming and J lost 1 base, with 8 bases between them. The CDR3 is made up of 14 amino acids. The germline CDR1 and CDR2 sequences are SGHRS and YFSETQ. CDR3 sequence (DNA): TGCGCCAGCAGCTTGGCCCCTCCTTCCTACGAGCAGTACTTC. Protein product: CASSLAPPSYEQYF.

The chain combines TRBV5-1 with TRBJ2-7; D is tentatively TRBD1 or TRBD2 (5 bases each). The CDR3 spans 14 residues. V was trimmed by 5 bases and J by 3 bases, leaving 15 bases between them. Germline V gene sequence: CDR1 SGHRS, CDR2 YFSETQ. In DNA, the CDR3 is TGCGCCAGCAGAGAAGGTCGGGGCCACTACGAGCAGTACTTC. Protein sequence: CASREGRGHYEQYF. Filled out from reference TRBV5-1 and TRBJ2-7, the complete variable domain reads KAGVTQTPRYLIKTRGQQVTLSCSPISGHRSVSWYQQTPGQGLQFLFEYFSETQRNKGNFPGRFSGRQFSNSRSEMNVSTLELGDSALYLCASREGRGHYEQYFGPGTRLTVT.

This clonotype was observed a handful of times. The chain combines TRBV9 with TRBJ2-2; D is uncertain. The germline V gene has CDR1 SGDLS and CDR2 YYNGEE. V shed 3 bases and J shed 0 bases, with 12 bases lying between them. This CDR3 contains 16 residues. CDR3 coding DNA: TGTGCCAGCAGCGCGAGAGGTCATTCGAACACCGGGGAGCTGTTTTTT. It encodes CASSARGHSNTGELFF.

In its sample, this clonotype was seen a few times. The chain combines TRBV7-9 with TRBJ2-7, with 7 bases aligning to TRBD1. Looked up from germline, CDR1 is SEHNR and CDR2 is FQNEAQ (reference sequence). Trimming removed 3 bases from V and 8 bases from J; junction bases left unmatched: 7. This CDR3 is built from 13 residues. The CDR3 DNA is TGTGCCAGCAGCTTCCAGACAGGGAGCAAGCAGTACGTC. Translation: CASSFQTGSKQYV.